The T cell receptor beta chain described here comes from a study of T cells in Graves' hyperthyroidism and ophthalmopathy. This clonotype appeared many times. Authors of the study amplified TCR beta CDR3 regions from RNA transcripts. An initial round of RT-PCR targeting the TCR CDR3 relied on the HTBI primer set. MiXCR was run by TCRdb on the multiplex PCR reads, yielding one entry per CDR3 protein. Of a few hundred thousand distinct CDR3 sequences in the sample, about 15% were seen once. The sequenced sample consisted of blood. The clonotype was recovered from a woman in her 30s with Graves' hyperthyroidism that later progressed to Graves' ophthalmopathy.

CDR3 protein: CAISVQGVDTEAFF. CDR3 coding DNA: TGTGCCATCAGTGTGCAGGGAGTGGACACTGAAGCTTTCTTT. This chain connects TRBV10-3 to TRBJ1-1; perhaps TRBD1 as D (5 bases). This CDR3 spans 14 amino acids. In germline, CDR1 is ENHRY, CDR2 SYGVKD. Trimming cost V 4 bases and J 3 bases, with 12 bases left between them.